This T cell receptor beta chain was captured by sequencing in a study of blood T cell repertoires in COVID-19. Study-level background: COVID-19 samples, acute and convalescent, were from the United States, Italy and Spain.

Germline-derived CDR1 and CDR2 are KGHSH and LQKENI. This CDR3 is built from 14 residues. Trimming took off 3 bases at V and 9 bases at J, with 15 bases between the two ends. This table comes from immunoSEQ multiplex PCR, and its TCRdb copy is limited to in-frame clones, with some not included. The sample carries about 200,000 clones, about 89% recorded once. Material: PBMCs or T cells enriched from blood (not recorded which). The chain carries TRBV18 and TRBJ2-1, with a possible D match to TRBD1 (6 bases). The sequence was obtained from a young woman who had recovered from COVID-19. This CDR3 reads CASSPLSGTFEQFF. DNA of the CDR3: TGTGCCAGCTCACCCCTGTCCGGGACATTTGAGCAGTTCTTC.